The 29 T cell receptor beta chains below come from one sample, sequenced in a study of CD8+CD57+ T cells in acquired aplastic anemia. Genomic DNA acted as the template from which TCR beta VDJ combination and CDR3 sequence profiling were carried out. TCRdb reprocessed the reads via MiXCR and lists one record per CDR3 protein. The table records 180,000 or so distinct CDR3 sequences, roughly 48% of them present only once. The patients chosen for sequencing had shown expansion of CD8+CD57+ cells (detected by flow cytometry). The sample was sorted CD4+, CD8+, or CD8+CD57+ T cells (not recorded which) from PBMCs. All receptors derive from a human donor with aplastic anemia.

There are many counts of this clonotype. The rearrangement uses TRBV29-1 and TRBJ1-4, with a possible D match to TRBD1 (6 bases). The CDR3 totals 13 residues. V lost 4 bases and J 7 bases, leaving 13 bases between the germline ends. CDR1 is SQVTM, CDR2 ANQGSEA, per germline. The CDR3 coding sequence is TGCAGCGTTGTGGCGGGGGCAGGTGAAAAACTGTTTTTT. Protein product: CSVVAGAGEKLFF.

This clonotype was recorded many times. The J gene is TRBJ1-5, the V gene TRBV20-1; D unresolved. V lost 0 bases, J lost 9 bases, and 15 bases lay in between. The CDR3 has 14 amino acids. The germline gives CDR1 DFQATT, CDR2 SNEGSKA (reference sequence). CDR3 residues: CSARDGSEEWPQHF. The CDR3, as DNA: TGCAGTGCTAGAGATGGGTCGGAAGAATGGCCCCAGCATTTT.

Ten or more counts support this clonotype. The gene calls are TRBV15 and TRBJ1-5; the match to TRBD1 covers 9 bases. The trim removed 2 bases at V and 2 bases at J, leaving 4 bases unmatched. Germline V gives CDR1 LNHNV, CDR2 YYDKDF (reference sequence). CDR3 length equals 16 residues. This CDR3 reads CATSRNRGHGNQPQHF. CDR3 DNA sequence: TGTGCCACCAGCAGAAACAGGGGGCACGGCAATCAGCCCCAGCATTTT.

This clonotype has more than one count but fewer than ten. This rearrangement joins TRBV20-1 to TRBJ1-4, with D unclear. The CDR3 has 12 amino acids. Per germline, CDR1 DFQATT and CDR2 SNEGSKA (reference sequence). V was clipped by 0 bases and J by 8 bases, with 7 bases between them. For the CDR3, the DNA is TGCAGTGCTAGAGATGGGCCCGAAAAACTGTTTTTT. Amino acids: CSARDGPEKLFF.

With regard to this clonotype: Being one base from a much bigger clone, this may be a read error. In this CDR3 the conserved last residue, phenylalanine or tryptophan, is missing, so a read error is likely. This rearrangement joins TRBV20-1 to TRBJ1-5; TRBD1 matches 8 bases. Trimming removed 5 bases from V and 0 bases from J; junction bases left unmatched: 6. The CDR3 consists of 15 residues. Germline CDR1 is DFQATT and CDR2 is SNEGSKA (reference sequence). DNA for the CDR3: TGCAGTGCTCCCCGACAGGGGAATAGCAATCAGCCCCAGCATCTT. Translating it yields CSAPRQGNSNQPQHL.

The gene calls are TRBV2 and TRBJ1-1; 8 nucleotides agree with TRBD1. The CDR3 has 15 residues. Losses at the gene ends were 2 bases for V and 4 bases for J; bases not matched to a gene: 6. Germline CDR1 and CDR2: SNHLY and FYNNEI. The CDR3 here is CASSETGQGGTEAFF. The CDR3 DNA follows: TGTGCCAGCAGTGAAACTGGACAGGGAGGCACTGAAGCTTTCTTT.

This clonotype turned up a few times. The rearrangement links TRBV29-1 to TRBJ1-2; D ambiguous. CDR3 length: 12 amino acids. Germline V CDR1 and CDR2: SQVTM, ANQGSEA. The V end lost 3 bases, the J end lost 4 bases, and 9 bases lay between the germline ends. In DNA, the CDR3 is TGCAGCGTTGACAGGCAGTCCTATGGCTACACCTTC. The encoded protein is CSVDRQSYGYTF.

V and J are TRBV7-3 and TRBJ2-7; D remains ambiguous. V dropped 3 bases and J dropped 6 bases, with 12 bases sitting between them. Germline CDR1 is SGHTA and CDR2 is FQGTGA. The CDR3 covers 13 residues. The CDR3 is CASSFIKGSEQYF. Here the CDR3 DNA reads TGTGCCAGCAGCTTTATCAAGGGAAGCGAGCAGTACTTC. The full variable domain, completed using reference TRBV7-3 and TRBJ2-7, is GAGVSQTPSNKVTEKGKYVELRCDPISGHTALYWYRQSLGQGPEFLIYFQGTGAADDSGLPNDRFFAVRPEGSVSTLKIQRTERGDSAVYLCASSFIKGSEQYFGPGTRLTVT.

V and J are TRBV7-9 and TRBJ1-6, with D hard to call. CDR1 SEHNR and CDR2 FQNEAQ come from the germline V gene (reference sequence). CDR3 length: 15 amino acids. The V end lost 5 bases, the J end lost 8 bases, and 16 bases lay between the germline ends. CDR3: CASSLPAREHSPLHF. DNA for the CDR3: TGTGCCAGCAGCCTACCTGCTAGGGAGCATTCACCCCTCCACTTT.

The V call is TRBV18, the J call TRBJ1-1; D is ambiguous. CDR3 size: 12 residues. The ends were cut back, 3 bases at V and 7 bases at J, with 9 bases in the middle. CDR1 and CDR2 (germline): KGHSH, LQKENI. CDR3 amino acids: CASSPSGFEAFF. The DNA for the CDR3 is TGTGCCAGCTCACCTTCAGGTTTTGAAGCTTTCTTT.

On this clonotype itself: One base away lies a much larger clone, so this may be a sequencing read error. The chain recombines TRBV20-1 with TRBJ2-2; 10 bases line up with TRBD1. CDR3 length equals 13 residues. Looked up from germline, CDR1 is DFQATT and CDR2 is SNEGSKA (reference sequence). The CDR3 region has the DNA TGCAGCGCGACAGGGGGCTACGCCGGGGAGCTGTTTTTT. Translating gives CSATGGYAGELFF.

This clonotype has a count of ten or more. The J gene is TRBJ2-1, the V gene TRBV11-3; TRBD2 aligns across 12 bases. V gave up 1 base and J gave up 10 bases; unmatched junction bases: 5. There are 15 residues in the CDR3. Germline V gives CDR1 SGHNT, CDR2 YENEEA. CDR3 DNA: TGTGCCAGCAGCTTAGGACTAGCGGGGGTAGGGGAGCAGTTCTTC. It is translated as CASSLGLAGVGEQFF. The whole variable domain, filled in from reference TRBV11-3 and TRBJ2-1, reads EAGVVQSPRYKIIEKKQPVAFWCNPISGHNTLYWYLQNLGQGPELLIRYENEEAVDDSQLPKDRFSAERLKGVDSTLKIQPAELGDSAVYLCASSLGLAGVGEQFFGPGTRLTVL.

Many counts were recorded for this clonotype. The chain employs TRBV4-2 and TRBJ1-4; weak D call: TRBD1 (5 bases). The V gene's germline CDR1 is LGHNA and CDR2 YNFKEQ. The CDR3 totals 14 residues. Trimming removed 7 bases at V and 8 bases at J, with 17 bases between. The DNA for the CDR3 is TGTGCCAGCACCGAAACCCGCGGGGCGGAAAAACTGTTTTTT. This encodes CASTETRGAEKLFF.

There are a few counts of this clonotype. The CDR3 region is CASSVTSGSLDEQFF. The CDR3 DNA sequence: TGTGCCAGCAGCGTTACTAGCGGGAGTTTGGATGAGCAGTTCTTC. The gene calls are TRBV9 and TRBJ2-1; 11 nucleotides line up with TRBD2. Per the germline V gene, CDR1 is SGDLS and CDR2 is YYNGEE. The CDR3 has 15 amino acids. Losses at the gene ends were 2 bases for V and 8 bases for J; bases not matched to a gene: 6.

In this sample, this clonotype turned up once. The V call is TRBV29-1, the J call TRBJ2-5, with D possibly being TRBD1 (6 bases). V lost 5 bases and J 5 bases, leaving 12 bases between the germline ends. CDR3 size: 12 residues. Germline-derived CDR1 and CDR2 are SQVTM and ANQGSEA. DNA for the CDR3: TGCAGCGTTAAACAGGGCCCTGAGACCCAGTACTTC. Protein sequence: CSVKQGPETQYF.

This clonotype was observed at least ten times. The CDR3 region has the DNA TGTGCCAGCAGCTTGGGTGGCCAGGGGGCCTCCTACGAGCAGTACTTC. As protein: CASSLGGQGASYEQYF. This chain links TRBV5-4 with TRBJ2-7; 8 positions match TRBD1. J was trimmed by 0 bases and V by 0 bases; bases with no gene match: 5. The CDR3 totals 16 residues. Germline values: CDR1 SGHNT, CDR2 YYREEE (reference sequence).

There are a few counts of this clonotype. An end of the junction differs from the germline gene, which may be a read error. The chain recombines TRBV12-3 or TRBV12-4 with TRBJ1-1; D call uncertain. There are 10 residues in the CDR3. The CDR3 here is CASSFRSAQF. In DNA, the CDR3 is TGTGCCAGCAGTTTCAGATCAGCACAGTTT.

The genes are TRBV5-1 and TRBJ2-1; tentatively, D is TRBD1 (5 bases). Germline values: CDR1 SGHRS, CDR2 YFSETQ. V lost 3 bases, J lost 4 bases, and 8 bases lay in between. This CDR3 is 13 amino acids long. In DNA form, the CDR3 reads TGCGCCAGCAGCTCCGACAGTTACAATGAGCAGTTCTTC. Amino acid sequence: CASSSDSYNEQFF.

The CDR3 loop is CATSRDQGEKLFF. CDR3 DNA: TGTGCCACCAGCAGAGATCAGGGAGAAAAACTGTTTTTT. The chain uses TRBV15 and TRBJ1-4, with D possibly being TRBD1 (5 bases). The CDR3 length is 13 residues. Trimming left V 0 bases short and J 8 bases short, with 7 bases between. Looked up from germline, CDR1 is LNHNV and CDR2 is YYDKDF (reference sequence).

This clonotype was observed a few times. The chain couples TRBV25-1 to TRBJ1-1; D remains ambiguous. This CDR3 contains 15 residues. V was clipped by 5 bases and J by 3 bases, with 16 bases between them. Germline V gene lookup returns CDR1 MGHDK and CDR2 SYGVNS. In nucleotides, the CDR3 is TGTGCCAGCAGTCCGCTTTCGGGGAGGGACACTGAAGCTTTCTTT. As protein: CASSPLSGRDTEAFF. The full variable domain, in which reference TRBV25-1 and TRBJ1-1 provide the parts outside the CDR3, is EADIYQTPRYLVIGTGKKITLECSQTMGHDKMYWYQQDPGMELHLIHYSYGVNSTEKGDLSSESTVSRIRTEHFPLTLESARPSHTSQYLCASSPLSGRDTEAFFGQGTRLTVV.

The sample holds many counts of this clonotype. The V gene is TRBV6-1, the J gene TRBJ2-7; 8 nucleotides align to TRBD1. The CDR3 runs 12 residues. J gave up 4 bases and V 6 bases, and 2 bases lay outside the gene matches. Germline V CDR1 and CDR2: MNHNS, SASEGT. This CDR3 reads CASRQGDYEQYF. DNA for the CDR3: TGTGCCAGCAGACAGGGGGATTACGAGCAGTACTTC.

As to this clonotype: A read error may produce the germline difference seen at one junction end. The chain recombines TRBV24-1 with TRBJ2-2; 8 bases are a match to TRBD2. The CDR3 spans 15 residues. Germline assignment: CDR1 KGHDR and CDR2 SFDVKD. The CDR3 sequence is CATSDPSSGTGELCF. The CDR3 DNA sequence: TGTGCCACCAGTGACCCCAGTAGCGGGACCGGGGAGCTGTGTTTT.

This clonotype was observed once. The missing conserved phenylalanine or tryptophan at the end of this CDR3 makes a read error likely. The gene calls are TRBV10-3 and TRBJ2-7; D is ambiguous. The CDR3 covers 13 residues. Germline CDR1 is ENHRY and CDR2 is SYGVKD. V was shortened by 3 bases and J by 2 bases, with 8 bases between the two germline ends. The CDR3 DNA is TGTGCCATCAGTGATAGTCACACCTACGAGCAGTACCTC. Protein: CAISDSHTYEQYL.

The V call is TRBV19, the J call TRBJ1-4; D remains ambiguous. This CDR3 has 14 residues. Per germline, CDR1 LNHDA and CDR2 SQIVND (reference sequence). V lost 3 bases, J lost 2 bases, and 7 bases lay in between. The CDR3 region has the DNA TGTGCCAGTAGTATGGGAGGGACTAATGAAAAACTGTTTTTT. This codes for CASSMGGTNEKLFF. The whole variable domain, remainder taken from reference TRBV19 and TRBJ1-4, is DGGITQSPKYLFRKEGQNVTLSCEQNLNHDAMYWYRQDPGQGLRLIYYSQIVNDFQKGDIAEGYSVSREKKESFPLTVTSAQKNPTAFYLCASSMGGTNEKLFFGSGTQLSVL.

Concerning this clonotype: A much bigger clone sits one base away, suggesting this may be a read error. CDR3 residues: CASSLQGPMNTEASF. The CDR3 DNA sequence: TGTGCCAGCAGCTTACAGGGGCCCATGAACACTGAAGCTTCCTTT. J is TRBJ1-1 and V is TRBV5-4; 7 nucleotides align to TRBD1. The germline V gene encodes CDR1 SGHNT and CDR2 YYREEE (reference sequence). The CDR3 contains 15 residues.

This clonotype came up many times. V gene TRBV7-3 combines with J gene TRBJ2-1, with D maybe TRBD1 (6 bases). The CDR3 runs to 15 residues. Looked up from germline, CDR1 is SGHTA and CDR2 is FQGTGA. The V end was cut by 5 bases, the J end by 6 bases, with 17 bases between. The DNA for the CDR3 is TGTGCCAGCAGCCGGCAAGGGGGTAGCATCAATGAGCAGTTCTTC. It is translated as CASSRQGGSINEQFF.

V is TRBV10-3 and J is TRBJ1-2, with D possibly matching TRBD1 (5 bases). Germline loops: CDR1 ENHRY, CDR2 SYGVKD. The CDR3 runs 15 residues. Trimming shortened V by 0 bases and J by 2 bases, and 10 bases separated the two germline ends. The chain's CDR3 is CAISESEGTNYGYTF. CDR3 bases: TGTGCCATCAGTGAGTCGGAGGGGACGAACTATGGCTACACCTTC.

This chain links TRBV4-3 with TRBJ2-1; D unresolved. Germline V gene sequence: CDR1 LGHNA, CDR2 YSLEER. V dropped 4 bases and J dropped 12 bases, with 13 bases sitting between them. There are 12 residues in the CDR3. The DNA of the CDR3 is TGCGCCAGCAGCCCTTTTCGGGTTGGGCAGTTCTTC. Its translation: CASSPFRVGQFF.

Notes on this clonotype: A read error may account for a junction end that differs from germline. The J gene is TRBJ1-2, the V gene TRBV18; TRBD1 agrees at 7 bases. The CDR3 consists of 14 residues. Germline lookup yields CDR1 KGHSH and CDR2 LQKENI. The CDR3 DNA is TGTCCCAGCTCACCACTCTCAACAGGGGAAGGCTACACCTTC. Translating gives CPSSPLSTGEGYTF.